Each of the 10 T cell receptor beta chains below was sequenced from the same sample in a study of shared clonotypes between healthy human individuals. Measured with immunoSEQ multiplex PCR; TCRdb has only the in-frame clones, and not every one. This table has millions of clones, about 95% appearing once. Naive CD8 cells lacked CD45RO and underwent positive selection for CCR7, leaving out terminally differentiated effector memory CD45RA+ cells. The source material was naive CD8+ T cells sorted from blood. The receptors derive from a man between 18 and 29 years old in good health.

The chain couples TRBV9 to TRBJ2-3, with 7 bases lining up with TRBD2. Per the germline V gene, CDR1 is SGDLS and CDR2 is YYNGEE. Trimming cost V 4 bases and J 2 bases; bases outside gene matches: 7. The CDR3 runs to 15 residues. CDR3 bases: TGTGCCAGCAGCCGTAGCGGGTTGATCACAGATACGCAGTATTTT. It encodes CASSRSGLITDTQYF.

The chain has TRBV28 and TRBJ2-3; 7 nucleotides match TRBD1. The trim removed 11 bases at V and 4 bases at J, leaving 12 bases unmatched. CDR1 is MDHEN and CDR2 is SYDVKM in the germline V gene. The CDR3 is made up of 14 amino acids. CDR3 region: CASLRGLTADTQYF. The CDR3 nucleotides are TGTGCCTCTCTCAGGGGGTTGACGGCAGATACGCAGTATTTT.

This chain joins TRBV25-1 and TRBJ1-1, with unresolved D. The CDR3 consists of 13 residues. CDR1 and CDR2 (germline): MGHDK, SYGVNS. V lost 3 bases, J lost 3 bases, and 8 bases lay in between. The CDR3 loop is CASSDGSYTEAFF. CDR3 bases: TGTGCCAGCAGTGACGGCAGTTACACTGAAGCTTTCTTT.

The V call is TRBV7-9, the J call TRBJ2-1; D remains unclear. The germline gives CDR1 SEHNR, CDR2 FQNEAQ (reference sequence). This CDR3 region has 15 residues. Deletions cut 4 bases from V and 7 bases from J, with 17 bases between. The CDR3 is CASSSGVDMKNEQFF. In nucleotides, the CDR3 is TGTGCCAGCAGCTCTGGAGTGGATATGAAGAATGAGCAGTTCTTC. The full variable domain, its missing parts supplied by reference TRBV7-9 and TRBJ2-1, is DTGVSQNPRHKITKRGQNVTFRCDPISEHNRLYWYRQTLGQGPEFLTYFQNEAQLEKSRLLSDRFSAERPKGSFSTLEIQRTEQGDSAMYLCASSSGVDMKNEQFFGPGTRLTVL.

V is TRBV10-3 and J is TRBJ1-2, with 8 positions matching TRBD1. The length of the CDR3 is 16 residues. V was clipped by 2 bases and J by 4 bases; unmatched bases: 9. Germline loops: CDR1 ENHRY, CDR2 SYGVKD. CDR3 bases: TGTGCCATCAGTGAGGCAAAGTGGACAGGGCCCTATGGCTACACCTTC. Translated: CAISEAKWTGPYGYTF.

A few counts support this clone. The V call is TRBV7-9, the J call TRBJ2-1, with no clear D. CDR1 is SEHNR and CDR2 is FQNEAQ in the germline V gene (reference sequence). V dropped 1 base and J dropped 8 bases, with 9 bases sitting between them. This CDR3 contains 13 residues. CDR3 protein: CASSLVSGDEQFF. CDR3 in DNA: TGTGCCAGCAGCTTAGTTAGTGGGGATGAGCAGTTCTTC.

The V call is TRBV27, the J call TRBJ2-2; the match to TRBD1 covers 10 bases. The CDR3 runs to 15 residues. Germline CDR1 and CDR2: MNHEY and SMNVEV (reference sequence). Trimming at V came to 3 bases and at J to 6 bases, leaving 4 bases not matched to a gene. The CDR3 sequence is CASSFGTGVAGELFF. CDR3 coding DNA: TGTGCCAGCAGTTTTGGGACAGGGGTCGCCGGGGAGCTGTTTTTT.

This clone appeared a single time. The chain joins TRBV27 to TRBJ1-3, with D hard to call. Germline CDR1 reads MNHEY; CDR2 reads SMNVEV (reference sequence). This CDR3 comprises 15 residues. Trimming cost V 5 bases and J 2 bases, with 13 bases left between them. The chain's CDR3 is CASSDIPGPGNTIYF. The CDR3 nucleotides are TGTGCCAGCAGTGACATCCCGGGTCCTGGAAACACCATATATTTT.

The CDR3 spells CASRSPAGGPSYEQYF. In DNA form, the CDR3 reads TGTGCCAGCAGGAGTCCAGCGGGAGGGCCCTCCTACGAGCAGTACTTC. The chain recombines TRBV6-6 with TRBJ2-7, with TRBD2 matching over 10 bases. The V gene end was trimmed by 6 bases and the J gene end by 0 bases; junction bases not matched to a gene: 8. CDR1 and CDR2 from the germline V gene are MNHNY and SVGAGI (reference sequence). The CDR3 sequence is 16 residues long.

The rearrangement uses TRBV18 and TRBJ2-7, with D unresolved. Trimming removed 6 bases from V and 2 bases from J, with 14 bases in between. The germline V gene encodes CDR1 KGHSH and CDR2 LQKENI. This CDR3 is 14 amino acids long. CDR3 in amino acids: CASSPDDWTYEQYF. In nucleotides, the CDR3 is TGTGCCAGCTCCCCCGACGACTGGACCTACGAGCAGTACTTC.